A selection of T cell receptor beta chains follows, all from one sample in a study of vaccination and CD4 T cells after COVID-19. TCRdb independently ran MiXCR on the PCR reads; one entry per CDR3 protein. The profile shows 5,500 to 9,000 distinct CDR3 sequences, over 25% of them singletons. Their cognate antigens are unknown. Here the sequenced sample was CD4+ T cells from blood, cultured in vitro, taken after SARS-CoV-2 vaccination. The receptors derive from a human donor who had recovered from COVID-19. CDR3s include the opening cysteine and the closing phenylalanine or tryptophan. The order of the fields is J gene, V gene, CDR3 length, D gene, clone size, CDR3 protein, CDR3 DNA. A D gene is named only where the DNA matches it firmly. Clone sizes are given selectively: once, few, many, or a class where the clone is expanded.

j_gene: TRBJ2-1; v_gene: TRBV7-9; len: 15; d_gene: TRBD2; abundance: few; CDR3aa: CASSSGTSSYNEQFF; CDR3nt: TGTGCCAGCAGTTCCGGGACTAGCTCCTACAATGAGCAGTTCTTC
j_gene: TRBJ2-5; v_gene: TRBV10-1; len: 15; d_gene: TRBD1; abundance: few; CDR3aa: CASSTGDGFQETQYF; CDR3nt: TGCGCCAGCAGTACAGGGGATGGGTTCCAAGAGACCCAGTACTTC
j_gene: TRBJ2-7; v_gene: TRBV27; len: 14; d_gene: .; abundance: medium-sized; CDR3aa: CASSSGPTPRALYF; CDR3nt: TGTGCCAGCAGTTCGGGACCTACCCCTAGGGCCCTCTACTTC
j_gene: TRBJ1-1; v_gene: TRBV7-9; len: 12; d_gene: .; abundance: .; CDR3aa: CAGRGAYTEAFF; CDR3nt: TGTGCCGGTAGGGGGGCTTACACTGAAGCTTTCTTT
j_gene: TRBJ2-7; v_gene: TRBV18; len: 12; d_gene: TRBD1; abundance: .; CDR3aa: CASRWTGYEQYF; CDR3nt: TGTGCCAGCCGCTGGACAGGGTACGAGCAGTACTTC
j_gene: TRBJ2-5; v_gene: TRBV10-3; len: 14; d_gene: TRBD1; abundance: .; CDR3aa: CAISQQGVSETQYF; CDR3nt: TGTGCCATCAGTCAACAGGGGGTCTCAGAGACCCAGTACTTC
j_gene: TRBJ1-6; v_gene: TRBV28; len: 15; d_gene: .; abundance: .; CDR3aa: CASSLLSPDNSPLHF; CDR3nt: TGTGCCAGCAGTCTCCTTTCACCCGATAATTCACCCCTCCACTTT
j_gene: TRBJ2-6; v_gene: TRBV4-2; len: 16; d_gene: TRBD2; abundance: once; CDR3aa: CASSASGGTGANVLTF; CDR3nt: TGTGCCAGCAGCGCTAGCGGGGGGACTGGGGCCAACGTCCTGACTTTC
j_gene: TRBJ2-7; v_gene: TRBV20-1; len: 14; d_gene: .; abundance: large; CDR3aa: CSAVVADRSYEQYF; CDR3nt: TGCAGTGCAGTAGTAGCGGACCGCTCCTACGAGCAGTACTTC
j_gene: TRBJ2-7; v_gene: TRBV6-1; len: 15; d_gene: TRBD1; abundance: few; CDR3aa: CASSLRQGALSEQYF; CDR3nt: TGTGCCAGCAGTCTCCGACAGGGGGCGTTATCCGAGCAGTACTTC
j_gene: TRBJ1-6; v_gene: TRBV28; len: 15; d_gene: .; abundance: .; CDR3aa: CATKGRRRDNSPLYF; CDR3nt: TGTGCCACCAAAGGGCGGCGACGGGATAATTCACCCCTCTACTTT
j_gene: TRBJ2-3; v_gene: TRBV7-9; len: 14; d_gene: .; abundance: medium-sized; CDR3aa: CASSSLGRTDTQYF; CDR3nt: TGTGCCAGCAGCTCGCTCGGTCGCACAGATACGCAGTATTTT
j_gene: TRBJ2-5; v_gene: TRBV7-2; len: 14; d_gene: TRBD2; abundance: medium-sized; CDR3aa: CASSFTSGQGTQYF; CDR3nt: TGTGCCAGCAGCTTTACTAGCGGTCAAGGGACCCAGTACTTC
j_gene: TRBJ2-5; v_gene: TRBV6-4; len: 15; d_gene: .; abundance: medium-sized; CDR3aa: CASSAPWGDQETQYF; CDR3nt: TGTGCCAGCAGTGCACCTTGGGGGGACCAAGAGACCCAGTACTTC
j_gene: TRBJ1-6; v_gene: TRBV5-1; len: 15; d_gene: TRBD1; abundance: .; CDR3aa: CASSAGTGRNSPLHF; CDR3nt: TGCGCCAGCAGCGCGGGGACAGGGCGGAATTCACCCCTCCACTTT
j_gene: TRBJ2-2; v_gene: TRBV19; len: 14; d_gene: .; abundance: .; CDR3aa: CASEQHRYTGELFF; CDR3nt: TGTGCCAGTGAGCAGCACCGGTACACCGGGGAGCTGTTTTTT
j_gene: TRBJ2-3; v_gene: TRBV20-1; len: 19; d_gene: TRBD2; abundance: few; CDR3aa: CSARRGSGLAGGPADTQYF; CDR3nt: TGCAGTGCTAGGAGGGGGTCGGGACTAGCGGGAGGGCCTGCAGATACGCAGTATTTT
j_gene: TRBJ2-5; v_gene: TRBV18; len: 14; d_gene: .; abundance: few; CDR3aa: CASSPGSGRETQYF; CDR3nt: TGTGCCAGCTCACCAGGGTCGGGGCGCGAGACCCAGTACTTC
j_gene: TRBJ1-2; v_gene: TRBV6-1; len: 19; d_gene: TRBD1; abundance: medium-sized; CDR3aa: CASSPLVPNDRGGDYGYTF; CDR3nt: TGTGCCAGCAGCCCCCTCGTACCAAACGACAGGGGAGGGGACTATGGCTACACCTTC
j_gene: TRBJ1-2; v_gene: TRBV28; len: 13; d_gene: .; abundance: few; CDR3aa: CASSSNRVYGYTF; CDR3nt: TGTGCCAGCAGTTCTAACAGGGTCTATGGCTACACCTTC
j_gene: TRBJ2-5; v_gene: TRBV27; len: 18; d_gene: TRBD2; abundance: .; CDR3aa: CASSPDAPGGAYQETQYF; CDR3nt: TGTGCCAGCAGTCCCGATGCACCCGGGGGGGCGTACCAAGAGACCCAGTACTTC
j_gene: TRBJ2-1; v_gene: TRBV7-2; len: 14; d_gene: TRBD2; abundance: .; CDR3aa: CASSIRAGANEQFF; CDR3nt: TGTGCCAGCAGCATACGAGCGGGGGCAAATGAGCAGTTCTTC
j_gene: TRBJ2-3; v_gene: TRBV11-3; len: 14; d_gene: .; abundance: .; CDR3aa: CASSYLALVDTQYF; CDR3nt: TGTGCCAGCAGTTACCTAGCGCTAGTGGATACGCAGTATTTT